This T cell receptor (beta chain) was captured by sequencing in a study of T cell responses to AZD1222 COVID-19 vaccine. Method: immunoSEQ multiplex PCR; TCRdb's copy keeps in-frame clones and lacks some. The table records about 110,000 clones, 70% to 90% of them present only once. Comments on this clone: Its antigen is as yet unknown.

Per germline, CDR1 SGHDN and CDR2 FVKESK. This CDR3 has 15 amino acids. Trimming took off 4 bases at V and 1 base at J, with 12 bases between the two ends. Study results and limitations: Vaccine-related CD4 TCRs covered spike, predominating at 160-218 and 743-854. The sample set comprised mostly white British donors with more females, and clonal diversity was possibly underestimated.

The rearrangement links TRBV14 to TRBJ2-3; tentatively, D is TRBD1 or TRBD2 (6 bases each). The starting material was peripheral blood, obtained 28 days after the second AZD1222 dose. This clonotype was sampled from an adult who received the AZD1222 COVID-19 vaccine. CDR3 amino acids: CASSLWGAGTDTQYF. DNA for the CDR3: TGTGCCAGCAGCCTGTGGGGGGCCGGCACAGATACGCAGTATTTT.